This T cell receptor beta chain was documented in a study of cytomegalovirus exposure and HLA in healthy donors. Study-level findings and limits: Researchers reported from a later analysis that most CMV-associated TCR beta chains appeared HLA-restricted. Earlier analysis found most TCR beta V segments productive about 87% or about 30% of the time.

Of note for this clone: What it binds is not known.

The CDR3 sequence is 17 residues long. The germline V and J ends were trimmed by 3 bases and 0 bases, with 17 bases remaining between them. Each of the donors was a healthy bone marrow donor. The PCR employed 60 Vbeta primers together with 13 Jbeta primers. The method was immunoSEQ multiplex PCR; TCRdb's version includes in-frame clones alone and lacks a portion of them. The table lists 50,000 to 80,000 clones. The specimen sequenced was PBMCs. The TCR originated in a woman younger than 30 in good health and CMV-seronegative. The chain employs TRBV23-1 and TRBJ1-1; TRBD1 might be the D (5 bases). Being an ORF, TRBV23-1 has a function that is uncertain. CDR3 amino acids: CASSHPDSYHMNTEAFF. CDR3 DNA sequence: TGCGCCAGCAGTCACCCTGACAGCTACCACATGAACACTGAAGCTTTCTTT.